Below, one T cell receptor (beta chain) is given with its context. Vbeta (60) and Jbeta (13) primers were used in the PCR. This table comes from immunoSEQ multiplex PCR, and its TCRdb copy is limited to in-frame clones, with some not included. In the table there are 150,000 to 200,000 clones, approximately 81% of which are singletons. Germline V lookup: CDR1 MGHRA, CDR2 YSYEKL. The CDR3 consists of 16 residues. V dropped 5 bases and J dropped 0; count of bases not matched to a gene: 8. The record originates from a study of cytomegalovirus exposure and HLA in healthy donors. The clonotype comes from a male donor in good health and CMV-seronegative. The specimen sequenced was PBMCs. The genes are TRBV4-1 and TRBJ1-2; 8 nucleotides agree with TRBD1. This CDR3 reads CASSDRGSPSNYGYTF. The DNA for the CDR3 is TGCGCCAGCAGCGACAGGGGTTCCCCTTCTAACTATGGCTACACCTTC.